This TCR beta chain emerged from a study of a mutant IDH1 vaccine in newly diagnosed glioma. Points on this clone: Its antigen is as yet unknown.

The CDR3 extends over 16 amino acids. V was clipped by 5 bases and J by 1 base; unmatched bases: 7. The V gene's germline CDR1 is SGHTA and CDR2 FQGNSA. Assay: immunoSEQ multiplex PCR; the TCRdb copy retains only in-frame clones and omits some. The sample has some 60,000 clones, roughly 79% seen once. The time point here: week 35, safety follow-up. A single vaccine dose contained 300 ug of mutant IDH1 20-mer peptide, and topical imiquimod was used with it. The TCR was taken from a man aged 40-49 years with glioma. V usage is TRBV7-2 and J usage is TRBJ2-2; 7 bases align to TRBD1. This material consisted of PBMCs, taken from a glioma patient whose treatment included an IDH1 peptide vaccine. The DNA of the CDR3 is TGTGCCAGCAGCATAACCGGGACAGTGAACACCGGGGAGCTGTTTTTT. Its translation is CASSITGTVNTGELFF. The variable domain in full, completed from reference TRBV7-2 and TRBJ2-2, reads GAGVSQSPSNKVTEKGKDVELRCDPISGHTALYWYRQSLGQGLEFLIYFQGNSAPDKSGLPSDRFSAERTGGSVSTLTIQRTQQEDSAVYLCASSITGTVNTGELFFGEGSRLTVL.